Presented here are 19 T cell receptor beta chains from one specimen sequenced in a study of post-analysis software for immune sequencing data. Unique molecular identifiers were present in the TCR beta cDNA libraries. Each CDR3 protein gets one entry after TCRdb re-called the PCR reads with MiXCR. The sample includes some 800,000 distinct CDR3 sequences, around 46% of them seen just once. No cognate antigen is known for these TCRs. Broader study findings: A few TRBV segments occurring more often in patients than controls included TRBV5-6, TRBV5-1 and TRBV20-1.

Sequences were obtained from blood. These receptor sequences come from a girl aged 5 to 17 with multiple sclerosis.

J is TRBJ1-2 and V is TRBV3-1; no firm D call. Germline lookup yields CDR1 LGHDT and CDR2 YNNKEL (reference sequence). This CDR3 has 15 residues. Trimming shortened V by 0 bases and J by 4 bases, and 12 bases separated the two germline ends. The CDR3 loop reads CASSQDGTSFYGYTF. In DNA form, the CDR3 reads TGTGCCAGCAGCCAAGATGGTACATCTTTCTATGGCTACACCTTC. Combining the CDR3 with reference TRBV3-1 and TRBJ1-2 gives the whole variable domain DTAVSQTPKYLVTQMGNDKSIKCEQNLGHDTMYWYKQDSKKFLKIMFSYNNKELIINETVPNRFSPKSPDKAHLNLHINSLELGDSAVYFCASSQDGTSFYGYTFGSGTRLTVV.

The V and J genes are TRBV12-3 or TRBV12-4 and TRBJ2-7; D could derive from TRBD1 or TRBD2 (5 bases each). The germline V and J ends were trimmed by 4 bases and 0 bases, with 16 bases remaining between them. This CDR3 comprises 16 residues. The CDR3 sequence is CASSSTTRDPSYEQYF. CDR3 bases: TGTGCCAGCAGTTCAACGACCCGGGACCCCTCCTACGAGCAGTACTTC.

The genes are TRBV27 and TRBJ2-7, with 9 bases matching TRBD1. After removal of 5 bases from V and 5 bases from J, the junction contained 10 bases not matched to a gene. The germline CDR1 and CDR2 sequences are MNHEY and SMNVEV (reference sequence). The CDR3 sequence is 15 residues long. The CDR3 DNA reads TGTGCCAGCAGTCCCTTGGGACAGGGTAACAACGAGCAGTACTTC. Its translation: CASSPLGQGNNEQYF.

The chain employs TRBV12-3 or TRBV12-4 and TRBJ1-1; the match to TRBD1 covers 11 bases. This CDR3 comprises 16 residues. The V gene end was trimmed by 0 bases and the J gene end by 4 bases; junction bases not matched to a gene: 4. Written as DNA, the CDR3 is TGTGCCAGCAGTTTAGCGCTGGGACAGGGGGGCACTGAAGCTTTCTTT. It is translated as CASSLALGQGGTEAFF.

V is TRBV20-1 and J is TRBJ2-1, with 16 bases matching TRBD2. The J segment lost 9 bases and the V segment lost 7 bases, leaving 9 bases of the junction unmatched. The germline V gene has CDR1 DFQATT and CDR2 SNEGSKA (reference sequence). This CDR3 has 15 amino acids. Written as DNA, the CDR3 is TGCAGTGTTCAGAGGGGACTAGCGGGAGGGGGTGAGCAGTTCTTC. Encoded protein: CSVQRGLAGGGEQFF.

The J gene is TRBJ2-3, the V gene TRBV27; 11 nucleotides align to TRBD2. Germline assignment: CDR1 MNHEY and CDR2 SMNVEV (reference sequence). Trimming cost V 3 bases and J 3 bases; bases outside gene matches: 5. The CDR3 is 16 residues long. The CDR3 DNA reads TGTGCCAGCAGTTTCCTCTTAGCGGGAGGGACAGATACGCAGTATTTT. The encoded protein is CASSFLLAGGTDTQYF.

Remarks on this clonotype: At one end the junction does not follow the germline gene, possibly because of a read error. The CDR3 loop reads CAGSYLPGTGINYGYTF. CDR3 nucleotides: TGTGCCGGCAGTTACCTCCCTGGGACAGGGATTAACTACGGCTACACCTTC. The chain couples TRBV6-5 to TRBJ1-2; 9 bases agree with TRBD1. CDR1 is MNHEY, CDR2 SVGAGI, per germline. The CDR3 is 17 residues long.

This clonotype was recorded only once. The chain combines TRBV7-9 with TRBJ1-1; 7 nucleotides line up with TRBD1. The CDR3 length is 15 residues. Germline V gene sequence: CDR1 SEHNR, CDR2 FQNEAQ (reference sequence). V lost 5 bases and J lost 6; bases outside the gene matches: 12. The CDR3 nucleotides are TGTGCCAGCAGCCAAACAGGGGTCGGAGGGTCTGAAGCTTTCTTT. Protein product: CASSQTGVGGSEAFF. The variable domain in full, with the rest retrieved from reference TRBV7-9 and TRBJ1-1, is DTGVSQNPRHKITKRGQNVTFRCDPISEHNRLYWYRQTLGQGPEFLTYFQNEAQLEKSRLLSDRFSAERPKGSFSTLEIQRTEQGDSAMYLCASSQTGVGGSEAFFGQGTRLTVV.

The rearrangement joins TRBV20-1 to TRBJ1-1, with a weak D call TRBD1 (6 bases). The CDR3 covers 15 residues. Deletions cut 3 bases from V and 4 bases from J, with 18 bases between. The V gene's germline CDR1 is DFQATT and CDR2 SNEGSKA (reference sequence). The CDR3 spells CSASQDRLLGTEAFF. The CDR3 region has the DNA TGCAGTGCTAGTCAAGACAGGTTACTAGGCACTGAAGCTTTCTTT.

This chain connects TRBV3-1 to TRBJ2-7; 9 nucleotides match TRBD2. The CDR3 consists of 16 residues. Germline loops: CDR1 LGHDT, CDR2 YNNKEL (reference sequence). After removal of 4 bases from V and 3 bases from J, the junction contained 10 bases not matched to a gene. CDR3 region: CASSPTGLAGNYEQYF. CDR3 DNA: TGTGCCAGCAGCCCGACGGGGCTAGCGGGAAACTACGAGCAGTACTTC.

This chain joins TRBV3-1 and TRBJ1-4, with 7 bases that match TRBD1. The ends lost 0 bases at V and 7 bases at J; junction bases unmatched: 8. The CDR3 covers 16 residues. CDR1 LGHDT and CDR2 YNNKEL come from the germline V gene (reference sequence). CDR3 sequence (DNA): TGTGCCAGCAGCCAAGATAGTATAGGGGGCTCTGAAAAACTGTTTTTT. Its protein product is CASSQDSIGGSEKLFF.

This chain uses TRBV7-3 with TRBJ1-2; D perhaps matches TRBD1 (6 bases). CDR1 and CDR2 (germline): SGHTA, FQGTGA. CDR3 length: 14 amino acids. V was pared by 2 bases and J by 6 bases, with 13 bases between. CDR3 sequence reads: CASSLDAGANGYTF. The CDR3 region has the DNA TGTGCCAGCAGCTTAGATGCAGGGGCGAATGGCTACACCTTC. The full variable domain, in which reference TRBV7-3 and TRBJ1-2 provide the parts outside the CDR3, is GAGVSQTPSNKVTEKGKYVELRCDPISGHTALYWYRQSLGQGPEFLIYFQGTGAADDSGLPNDRFFAVRPEGSVSTLKIQRTERGDSAVYLCASSLDAGANGYTFGSGTRLTVV.

The gene calls are TRBV24-1 and TRBJ2-1; no clear D. The germline V gene encodes CDR1 KGHDR and CDR2 SFDVKD. Trimming took off 0 bases at V and 5 bases at J, with 7 bases between the two ends. The CDR3 totals 14 residues. Here the CDR3 reads CATSDLRRDNEQFF. CDR3 nucleotide sequence: TGTGCCACCAGTGATTTGCGACGCGACAATGAGCAGTTCTTC.

This clonotype has more than one count but fewer than ten. The chain has TRBV10-3 and TRBJ2-7; 10 nucleotides line up with TRBD2. The J segment lost 5 bases and the V segment lost 6 bases, leaving 10 bases of the junction unmatched. The CDR3 totals 15 residues. Germline-derived CDR1 and CDR2 are ENHRY and SYGVKD. CDR3 region: CAISELAGSPHEQYF. The CDR3 DNA is TGTGCCATCAGCGAACTAGCGGGGAGCCCCCACGAGCAGTACTTC.

J is TRBJ2-5 and V is TRBV7-6; TRBD1 aligns across 8 bases. The CDR3 sequence is 15 residues long. Germline CDR1 is SGHVS and CDR2 is FNYEAQ. The V and J ends lost 0 bases and 5 bases, in that order; junction bases with no gene match: 5. CDR3 region: CASSLAGTGGETQYF. The CDR3, as DNA: TGTGCCAGCAGCTTAGCCGGCACAGGGGGTGAGACCCAGTACTTC. The full variable domain, rest sourced from reference TRBV7-6 and TRBJ2-5, is GAGVSQSPRYKVTKRGQDVALRCDPISGHVSLYWYRQALGQGPEFLTYFNYEAQQDKSGLPNDRFSAERPEGSISTLTIQRTEQRDSAMYRCASSLAGTGGETQYFGPGTRLLVL.

This clonotype was found a few times. CDR3: CASSPPLPHYSNQPQHF. The CDR3 DNA reads as TGTGCCAGCAGCCCGCCCCTACCGCACTATAGCAATCAGCCCCAGCATTTT. The gene calls are TRBV12-3 or TRBV12-4 and TRBJ1-5; D is unclear. The CDR3 totals 17 residues. Trimming stripped 6 bases from V and 0 bases from J, with 18 bases between.

Only a few counts were recorded for this clonotype. This chain links TRBV20-1 with TRBJ2-4; D not resolved. Germline CDR1 DFQATT, CDR2 SNEGSKA (reference sequence). The CDR3 contains 16 residues. V was trimmed by 0 bases and J by 1 base, leaving 13 bases between them. The CDR3 region has the DNA TGCAGTGCTAGAGATGTGGGGATAATGGCCAAAAACATTCAGTACTTC. Protein sequence: CSARDVGIMAKNIQYF.

The J gene is TRBJ1-1, the V gene TRBV4-1, with a tentative D call TRBD1 (6 bases). In germline, CDR1 is MGHRA, CDR2 YSYEKL. The CDR3 runs 13 residues. V gave up 4 bases and J gave up 7 bases, with 13 bases separating them. The CDR3 region is CASSPGGGSEAFF. CDR3 bases: TGCGCCAGCAGCCCCGGAGGGGGAAGTGAAGCTTTCTTT.

The rearrangement uses TRBV6-5 and TRBJ2-1; either TRBD1 or TRBD2 may fit D (7 bases each). Per germline, CDR1 MNHEY and CDR2 SVGAGI. Trimming cost V 7 bases and J 8 bases, with 18 bases left between them. CDR3 length: 14 residues. The CDR3 is CASTPDAGGDEQFF. The DNA for the CDR3 is TGTGCCAGCACCCCTGATGCAGGGGGGGATGAGCAGTTCTTC.